These T cell receptor beta chains were read from a single sample in a study of CD8+CD57+ T cells in acquired aplastic anemia. TCRdb reanalysed the reads using MiXCR and keeps one entry per CDR3 protein. The sample holds about 58,000 distinct CDR3 sequences, roughly three fifths seen once. Sequenced: sorted CD4+, CD8+, or CD8+CD57+ T cells (not recorded which) from PBMCs. These receptor sequences come from a human donor with aplastic anemia. The conserved cysteine and the conserved F or W are not part of the CDR3 here. Each record gives: D gene, V gene, J gene, CDR3 protein. A D gene is named only where the DNA matches it firmly.

.	TRBV20-1	TRBJ2-1	SVEGTGQILYNEQF
TRBD1	TRBV19	TRBJ1-1	ASSLTGTERNTEAF
.	TRBV11-1	TRBJ1-2	ASSLVLDGRSNYGYT
.	TRBV7-9	TRBJ2-7	ASSPTVSYGQY
.	TRBV19	TRBJ2-3	ASSIGLADWQY
.	TRBV24-1	TRBJ2-3	ATRSNRAATDTQY
TRBD1	TRBV29-1	TRBJ1-2	SVAGGDGYT
TRBD1	TRBV6-5	TRBJ1-2	ASSSSRGASNYGYT
TRBD1	TRBV15	TRBJ2-3	ATSRDGTVRDTQY
TRBD2	TRBV10-2	TRBJ2-1	ASSESSGGGNEQF
.	TRBV9	TRBJ2-5	ASSVLGGRKETQY
.	TRBV7-6	TRBJ1-1	ASSLAAGNTEAF
.	TRBV19	TRBJ1-5	ASSIDTDQPQH
.	TRBV24-1	TRBJ2-2	ATSDPQRIGELF
TRBD2	TRBV25-1	TRBJ2-3	ASSTRGDRTDTQY
.	TRBV12-3/TRBV12-4	TRBJ1-2	ASSFRTADGYT
TRBD1	TRBV7-8	TRBJ2-2	ASSSLTGGNGELF
.	TRBV7-8	TRBJ2-1	ASQEYNEQF
.	TRBV25-1	TRBJ2-1	ASSGPTRTYNEQF
.	TRBV7-8	TRBJ2-3	ASSLAQQGPGAQY
.	TRBV16	TRBJ2-1	ASSQWGSNNEQF
.	TRBV2	TRBJ1-4	ASTAQGTNEKLF
.	TRBV27	TRBJ2-7	ASSLASSYEQY
TRBD1	TRBV28	TRBJ2-7	ASPPTVGTGGDYEQY
.	TRBV4-2	TRBJ1-5	ANSQVSLGPEFSNQPQH
.	TRBV2	TRBJ2-5	ASSVSPRETQY
TRBD1	TRBV20-1	TRBJ2-7	SARDRAGQGVDEQY
TRBD1	TRBV29-1	TRBJ1-2	SVEDRVNGYT
TRBD1	TRBV2	TRBJ2-5	ASSLTGWSGETQY
TRBD2	TRBV7-3	TRBJ2-1	ASSLTRTSGGRNEQF
.	TRBV11-3	TRBJ1-2	ASSPSVPNYGYT
.	TRBV10-1	TRBJ2-3	ASARTDTQY
TRBD1	TRBV10-2	TRBJ2-7	ASSARGQSYEQY
.	TRBV7-9	TRBJ2-7	ASSLEKSRYEQY
.	TRBV20-1	TRBJ1-1	SDRAGMNTEAF
.	TRBV5-5	TRBJ1-6	ASSFPQGYNSPLH
.	TRBV25-1	TRBJ2-7	ASSTGAFQPI
.	TRBV11-1	TRBJ1-2	ASSPSPTGGESGYT
.	TRBV7-3	TRBJ2-7	ASSPEHGRNEQY
.	TRBV11-1	TRBJ2-1	ASTAAWGRNEQF
TRBD1	TRBV4-3	TRBJ1-2	ASSHDREDYGYT
.	TRBV28	TRBJ2-1	ASSLGRLEQL
.	TRBV7-8	TRBJ2-7	ASSLVRPGARGEQY
.	TRBV19	TRBJ1-5	ASSIDRAGNQPQH
.	TRBV9	TRBJ1-6	ASSVGGGNYNSPLH
.	TRBV5-4	TRBJ1-1	ASSLVSETEAF
TRBD2	TRBV29-1	TRBJ2-2	SVGTSGGLNTGELF
TRBD1	TRBV29-1	TRBJ2-7	SVVGDRGLYEQY
TRBD1	TRBV11-2	TRBJ2-4	ASSLDRGLFIKAKNIQY
TRBD1	TRBV29-1	TRBJ1-2	SAPGQGYPNLDGYT
TRBD1	TRBV13	TRBJ2-7	ASRKQGALYEQY
.	TRBV7-2	TRBJ2-3	ASSLRGETDTQY
TRBD1	TRBV2	TRBJ1-6	ASSQTGLNSPLH
TRBD1	TRBV6-5	TRBJ2-3	ASSYSWQGARDTQY
.	TRBV27	TRBJ1-1	AGSPLGHTEAF
TRBD1	TRBV2	TRBJ2-7	AIRGTGSYEQY
TRBD2	TRBV5-4	TRBJ2-3	ASIKSGGRTDTQY